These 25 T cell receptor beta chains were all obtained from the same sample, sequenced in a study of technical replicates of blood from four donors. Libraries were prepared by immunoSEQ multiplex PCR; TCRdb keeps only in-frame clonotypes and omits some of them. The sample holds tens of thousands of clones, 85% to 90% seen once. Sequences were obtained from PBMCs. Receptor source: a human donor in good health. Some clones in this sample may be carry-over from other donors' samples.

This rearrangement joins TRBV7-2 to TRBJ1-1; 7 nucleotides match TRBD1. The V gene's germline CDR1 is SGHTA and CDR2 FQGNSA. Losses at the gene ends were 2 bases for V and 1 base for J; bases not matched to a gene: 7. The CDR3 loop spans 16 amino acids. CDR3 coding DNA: TGTGCCAGCAGCTTACAAACAGGGGCCCCGAACACTGAAGCTTTCTTT. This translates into CASSLQTGAPNTEAFF.

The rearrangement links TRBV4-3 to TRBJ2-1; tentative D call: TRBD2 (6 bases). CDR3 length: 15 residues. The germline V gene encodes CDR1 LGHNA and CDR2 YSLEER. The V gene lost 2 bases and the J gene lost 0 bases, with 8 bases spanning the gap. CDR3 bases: TGCGCCAGCAGCCAACTGACTAGCTCCTACAATGAGCAGTTCTTC. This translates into CASSQLTSSYNEQFF.

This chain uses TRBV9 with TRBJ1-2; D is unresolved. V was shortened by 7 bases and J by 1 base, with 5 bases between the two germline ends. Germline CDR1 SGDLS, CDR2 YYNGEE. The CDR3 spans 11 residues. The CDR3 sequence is CASGLNYGYTF. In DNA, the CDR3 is TGTGCCAGCGGCCTTAACTATGGCTACACCTTC.

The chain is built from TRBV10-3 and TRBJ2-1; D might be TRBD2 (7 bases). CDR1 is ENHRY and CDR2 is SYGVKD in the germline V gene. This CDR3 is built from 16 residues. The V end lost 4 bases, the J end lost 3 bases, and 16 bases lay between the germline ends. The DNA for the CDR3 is TGTGCCATCAGTGGGCGAGCGGGACAAATCTACAATGAGCAGTTCTTC. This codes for CAISGRAGQIYNEQFF.

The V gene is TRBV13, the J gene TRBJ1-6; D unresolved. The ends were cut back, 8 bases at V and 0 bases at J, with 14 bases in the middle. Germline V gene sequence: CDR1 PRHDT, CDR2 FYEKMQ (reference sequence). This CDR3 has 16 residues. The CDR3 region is CASRTEAGSYNSPLHF. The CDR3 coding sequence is TGTGCCAGCCGGACCGAGGCGGGCTCCTATAATTCACCCCTCCACTTT.

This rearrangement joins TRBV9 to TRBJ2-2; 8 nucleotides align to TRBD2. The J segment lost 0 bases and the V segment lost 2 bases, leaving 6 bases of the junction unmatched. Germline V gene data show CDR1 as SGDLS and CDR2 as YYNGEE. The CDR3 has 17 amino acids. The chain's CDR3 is CASSVTSGVANTGELFF. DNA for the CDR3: TGTGCCAGCAGCGTCACTAGCGGTGTCGCGAACACCGGGGAGCTGTTTTTT.

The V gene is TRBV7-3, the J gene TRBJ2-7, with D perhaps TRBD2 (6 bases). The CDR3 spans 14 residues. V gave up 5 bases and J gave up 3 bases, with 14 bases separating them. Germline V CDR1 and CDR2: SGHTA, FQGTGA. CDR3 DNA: TGTGCCAGCAGCAGCGGAGGACTACACTACGAGCAGTACTTC. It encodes CASSSGGLHYEQYF.

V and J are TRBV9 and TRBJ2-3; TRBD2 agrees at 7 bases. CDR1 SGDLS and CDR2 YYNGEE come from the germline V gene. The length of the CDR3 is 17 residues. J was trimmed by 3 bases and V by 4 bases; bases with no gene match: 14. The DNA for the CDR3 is TGTGCCAGCAGCCCAACTCCCCGGGGGGAGTCAACAGATACGCAGTATTTT. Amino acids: CASSPTPRGESTDTQYF.

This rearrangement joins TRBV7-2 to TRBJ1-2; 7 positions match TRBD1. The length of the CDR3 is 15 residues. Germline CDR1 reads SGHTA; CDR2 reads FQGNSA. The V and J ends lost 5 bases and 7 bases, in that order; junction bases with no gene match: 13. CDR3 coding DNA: TGTGCCAGCAGCCCCGGGACAGCCCGGAGGGGTGGCTACACCTTC. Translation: CASSPGTARRGGYTF. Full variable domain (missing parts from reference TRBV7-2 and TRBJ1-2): GAGVSQSPSNKVTEKGKDVELRCDPISGHTALYWYRQSLGQGLEFLIYFQGNSAPDKSGLPSDRFSAERTGGSVSTLTIQRTQQEDSAVYLCASSPGTARRGGYTFGSGTRLTVV.

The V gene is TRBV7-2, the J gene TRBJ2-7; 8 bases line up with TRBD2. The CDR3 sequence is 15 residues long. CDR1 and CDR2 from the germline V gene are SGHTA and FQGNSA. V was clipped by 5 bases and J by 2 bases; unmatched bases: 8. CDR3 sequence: CASSIQRGSAYEQYF. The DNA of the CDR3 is TGTGCCAGCAGCATTCAGCGGGGGTCAGCCTACGAGCAGTACTTC. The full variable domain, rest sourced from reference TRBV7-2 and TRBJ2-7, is GAGVSQSPSNKVTEKGKDVELRCDPISGHTALYWYRQSLGQGLEFLIYFQGNSAPDKSGLPSDRFSAERTGGSVSTLTIQRTQQEDSAVYLCASSIQRGSAYEQYFGPGTRLTVT.

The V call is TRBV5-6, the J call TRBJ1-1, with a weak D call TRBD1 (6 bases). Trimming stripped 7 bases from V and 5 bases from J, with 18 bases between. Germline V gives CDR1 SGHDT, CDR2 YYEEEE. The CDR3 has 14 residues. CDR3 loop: CASSWGQVMTEAFF. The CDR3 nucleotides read TGTGCCAGCTCATGGGGACAAGTAATGACTGAAGCTTTCTTT.

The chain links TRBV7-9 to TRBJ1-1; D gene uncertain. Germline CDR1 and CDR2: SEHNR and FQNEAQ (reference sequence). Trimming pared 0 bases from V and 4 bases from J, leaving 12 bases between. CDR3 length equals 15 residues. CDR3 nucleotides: TGTGCCAGCAGCTTAGCGACGGGGTGGGGCACTGAAGCTTTCTTT. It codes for CASSLATGWGTEAFF.

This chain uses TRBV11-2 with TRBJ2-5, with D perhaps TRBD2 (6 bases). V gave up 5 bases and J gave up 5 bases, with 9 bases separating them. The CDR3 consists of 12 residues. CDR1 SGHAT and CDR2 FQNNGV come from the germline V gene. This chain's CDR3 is CASSTAGETQYF. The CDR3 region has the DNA TGTGCCAGCAGCACCGCGGGGGAGACCCAGTACTTC.

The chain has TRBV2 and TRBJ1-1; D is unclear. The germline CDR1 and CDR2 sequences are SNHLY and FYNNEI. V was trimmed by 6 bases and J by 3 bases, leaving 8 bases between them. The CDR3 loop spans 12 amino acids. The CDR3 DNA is TGTGCCAGCAGCCTCGGGGACACTGAAGCTTTCTTT. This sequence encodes CASSLGDTEAFF.

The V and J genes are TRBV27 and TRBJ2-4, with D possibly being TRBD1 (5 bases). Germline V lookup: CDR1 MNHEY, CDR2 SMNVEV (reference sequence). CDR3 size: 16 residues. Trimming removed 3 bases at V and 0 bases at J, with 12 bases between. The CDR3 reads CASSFVKGLAKNIQYF. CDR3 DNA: TGTGCCAGCAGTTTTGTCAAGGGGCTAGCCAAAAACATTCAGTACTTC.

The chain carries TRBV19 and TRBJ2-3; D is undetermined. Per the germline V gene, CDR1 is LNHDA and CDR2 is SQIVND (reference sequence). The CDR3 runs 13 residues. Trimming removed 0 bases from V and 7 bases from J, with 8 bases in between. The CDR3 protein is CASSIELEYTQYF. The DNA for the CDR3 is TGTGCCAGTAGTATAGAACTCGAATATACGCAGTATTTT.

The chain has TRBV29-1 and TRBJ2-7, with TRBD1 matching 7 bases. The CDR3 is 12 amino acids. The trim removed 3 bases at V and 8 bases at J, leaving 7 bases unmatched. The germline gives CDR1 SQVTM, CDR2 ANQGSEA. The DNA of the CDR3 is TGCAGCGTTGAGCCGAGACAGGGACAGCAGTACTTC. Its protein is CSVEPRQGQQYF.

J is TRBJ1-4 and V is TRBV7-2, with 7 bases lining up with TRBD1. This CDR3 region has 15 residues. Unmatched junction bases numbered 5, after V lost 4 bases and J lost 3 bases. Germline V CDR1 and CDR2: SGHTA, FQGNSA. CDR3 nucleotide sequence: TGTGCCAGCAGCTCCGGGGGACAGCCTAATGAAAAACTGTTTTTT. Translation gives CASSSGGQPNEKLFF.

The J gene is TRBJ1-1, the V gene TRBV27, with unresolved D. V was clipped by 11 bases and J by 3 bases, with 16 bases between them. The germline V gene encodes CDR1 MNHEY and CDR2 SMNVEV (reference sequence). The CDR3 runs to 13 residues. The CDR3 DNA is TGTGCCGCACGGGCTTCGAGGGACACTGAAGCTTTCTTT. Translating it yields CAARASRDTEAFF.

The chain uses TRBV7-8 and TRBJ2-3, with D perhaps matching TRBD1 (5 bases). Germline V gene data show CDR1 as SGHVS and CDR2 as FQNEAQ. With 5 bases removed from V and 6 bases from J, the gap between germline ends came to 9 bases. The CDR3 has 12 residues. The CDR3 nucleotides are TGTGCCAGCAGCCGGACAATTGATACGCAGTATTTT. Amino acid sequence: CASSRTIDTQYF.

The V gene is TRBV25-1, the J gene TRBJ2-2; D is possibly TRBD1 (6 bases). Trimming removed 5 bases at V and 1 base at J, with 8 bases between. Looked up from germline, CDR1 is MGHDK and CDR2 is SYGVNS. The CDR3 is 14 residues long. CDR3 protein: CASSLGGNTGELFF. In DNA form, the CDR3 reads TGTGCCAGCAGTTTAGGGGGGAACACCGGGGAGCTGTTTTTT.

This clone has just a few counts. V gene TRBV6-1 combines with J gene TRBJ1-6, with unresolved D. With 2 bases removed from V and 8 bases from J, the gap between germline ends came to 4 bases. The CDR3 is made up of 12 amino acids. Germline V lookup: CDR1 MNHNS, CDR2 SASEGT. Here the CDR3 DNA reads TGTGCCAGCAGTGAATTAGATTCACCCCTCCACTTT. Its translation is CASSELDSPLHF.

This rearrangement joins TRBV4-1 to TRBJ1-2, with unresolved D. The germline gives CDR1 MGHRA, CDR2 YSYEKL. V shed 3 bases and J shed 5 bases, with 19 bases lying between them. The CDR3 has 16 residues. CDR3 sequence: CASSQARFIEKYGYTF. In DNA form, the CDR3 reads TGCGCCAGCAGCCAGGCTAGATTTATAGAGAAATATGGCTACACCTTC.

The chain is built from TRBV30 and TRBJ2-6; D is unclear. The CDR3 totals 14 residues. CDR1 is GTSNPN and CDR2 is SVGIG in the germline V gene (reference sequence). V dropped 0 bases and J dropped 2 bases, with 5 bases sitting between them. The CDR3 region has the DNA TGTGCCTGGAGTGTACGCGCTGGGGCCAACGTCCTGACTTTC. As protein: CAWSVRAGANVLTF.

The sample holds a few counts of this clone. CDR3: CASSPGNQGETQYF. The CDR3 DNA sequence: TGTGCCAGCAGCCCCGGAAATCAGGGCGAGACCCAGTACTTC. The chain recombines TRBV7-6 with TRBJ2-5; possible D gene TRBD1, 5 bases. CDR3 size: 14 residues. The germline V gene has CDR1 SGHVS and CDR2 FNYEAQ. The germline V and J ends were trimmed by 5 bases and 5 bases, with 15 bases remaining between them. The full variable domain, rest sourced from reference TRBV7-6 and TRBJ2-5, is GAGVSQSPRYKVTKRGQDVALRCDPISGHVSLYWYRQALGQGPEFLTYFNYEAQQDKSGLPNDRFSAERPEGSISTLTIQRTEQRDSAMYRCASSPGNQGETQYFGPGTRLLVL.